The 9 T cell receptor beta chains reported below all come from one sample, sequenced in a study of response to subunit inactivated influenza vaccine. TCRdb recomputed calls from the RT-PCR reads with MiXCR, one row per CDR3 protein. The sample carries about 620,000 distinct CDR3 sequences, 10% to 15% recorded once. Specimen: PBMCs from blood, collected on the day of vaccination. The receptors here all came from a middle-aged man who received an inactivated influenza vaccine.

This clonotype was seen only once. J is TRBJ2-1 and V is TRBV18; 7 bases map to TRBD1. Germline values: CDR1 KGHSH, CDR2 LQKENI. V shed 2 bases, J shed 7 bases, and the junction held 8 bases outside the gene matches. The CDR3 loop spans 15 amino acids. CDR3 nucleotides: TGTGCCAGCTCACCAAGGTCCGGGACAGTTAATGAGCAGTTCTTC. This gives the protein CASSPRSGTVNEQFF.

The chain combines TRBV24-1 with TRBJ2-5; D is unclear. CDR1 and CDR2 (germline): KGHDR, SFDVKD. The CDR3 extends over 19 amino acids. Between the trimmed V and J ends, which lost 4 bases and 2 bases, there was a span of 25 bases. The CDR3, as DNA: TGTGCCACCAGTGACGTACACCCCCGAATCTCAGGAAAACAAGAGACCCAGTACTTC. Translation gives CATSDVHPRISGKQETQYF.

V gene TRBV7-6 combines with J gene TRBJ2-2, with 7 positions matching TRBD2. V lost 1 base, J lost 10 bases, and 9 bases stayed unmatched. Germline loops: CDR1 SGHVS, CDR2 FNYEAQ. The CDR3 contains 15 residues. The CDR3 loop is CASSLGREYHQELFF. The CDR3 DNA reads TGTGCCAGCAGCTTAGGGCGGGAGTACCACCAGGAGCTGTTTTTT.

This clonotype was seen more than once but under ten times. The V and J genes are TRBV20-1 and TRBJ1-2; perhaps TRBD1 as D (5 bases). This CDR3 contains 12 residues. The V gene lost 5 bases and the J gene lost 6 bases, with 13 bases spanning the gap. Germline lookup yields CDR1 DFQATT and CDR2 SNEGSKA (reference sequence). The CDR3 coding sequence is TGCAGTGCTTTCAATCAGGGAGATGGCTACACCTTC. This codes for CSAFNQGDGYTF.

In its sample, this clonotype was seen a few times. This chain links TRBV6-4 with TRBJ2-1; 11 bases match TRBD2. There are 15 residues in the CDR3. The junction had 3 bases not matched to a gene; V was cut back by 1 base and J by 7 bases. Germline V gene lookup returns CDR1 MRHNA and CDR2 SNTAGT. The CDR3 nucleotides are TGTGCCAGCAGTGACTTAGCGGGGGGGCTGAATGAGCAGTTCTTC. As protein: CASSDLAGGLNEQFF.

This clonotype was seen only a few times. The chain recombines TRBV28 with TRBJ1-6, with 9 bases identical to TRBD1. With V trimmed by 3 bases and J by 9 bases, 3 bases remained unmatched. The CDR3 is 14 amino acids. CDR1 is MDHEN and CDR2 is SYDVKM in the germline V gene. The CDR3 is CASSFGDRVSPLHF. In DNA, the CDR3 is TGTGCCAGCAGTTTTGGGGACAGGGTTTCACCCCTCCACTTT.

The genes are TRBV4-1 and TRBJ2-2, with 8 bases matching TRBD1. Germline V CDR1 and CDR2: MGHRA, YSYEKL. The CDR3 runs to 19 residues. The trim removed 0 bases at V and 0 bases at J, leaving 9 bases unmatched. CDR3 nucleotide sequence: TGCGCCAGCAGCCAAGATACCAGGGGGCCAACTCCGAACACCGGGGAGCTGTTTTTT. This sequence encodes CASSQDTRGPTPNTGELFF.

This clonotype turned up a few times. The J gene is TRBJ2-1, the V gene TRBV18; the match to TRBD2 covers 9 bases. The J segment lost 2 bases and the V segment lost 4 bases, leaving 6 bases of the junction unmatched. The CDR3 spans 16 residues. Looked up from germline, CDR1 is KGHSH and CDR2 is LQKENI. CDR3 bases: TGTGCCAGCTCACTCCTAGCGGGAAACACCTACAATGAGCAGTTCTTC. Protein sequence: CASSLLAGNTYNEQFF.

The chain links TRBV5-5 to TRBJ2-7; 9 bases map to TRBD1. CDR3 size: 14 residues. V shed 4 bases and J 6 bases; nucleotides not matched to a gene: 8. Germline assignment: CDR1 SGHKS and CDR2 YYEKEE (reference sequence). The CDR3 is CASSEGTGRGEQYF. The CDR3 DNA reads as TGTGCCAGCAGCGAAGGGACAGGGAGAGGCGAGCAGTACTTC.